This T cell receptor (beta chain) was documented in a study of T-cell memory formation after mild COVID-19. The study's findings and limits: Contracting CD4+ clones lay largely in CM and EM, with CD8+ ones residing in EMRA. Researchers found some responding clones in pre-infection memory, a sign that cross-reactive memory joined. The authors did not confirm SARS-CoV-2 specificity of second-wave clones peaking day 37.

Germline V CDR1 and CDR2: MNHEY, SVGAGI. Trimming shortened V by 7 bases and J by 4 bases, and 13 bases separated the two germline ends. The CDR3 has 13 residues. One entry per CDR3 protein results from TCRdb running MiXCR on the 5' RACE reads. The data hold hundreds of thousands of distinct CDR3 sequences, with 20% observed a single time. This clonotype has only a few counts. No antigen is known for it. The chain employs TRBV6-5 and TRBJ2-5; TRBD1 is a possible D gene (6 bases). This TCR was recovered from an adult woman who had mild COVID-19 (a few samples of this study predate the infection). Cell type and time point are not known. The sequenced sample was PBMCs or a T cell subset sorted from them (not recorded which). The CDR3 DNA is TGTGCCAGCAAAGACAGGTTCGGAGAGACCCAGTACTTC. Its translation: CASKDRFGETQYF.